These 15 T cell receptor beta chains share one sample of origin, sequenced in a study of T-cell reconstitution after alpha-beta-depleted transplantation in children. Preparation of the TCRbeta library involved a method that used unique molecular identifiers. TCRdb redid the calling of the PCR reads with MiXCR, one entry per CDR3 protein. The sample records 250,000 to 350,000 distinct CDR3 sequences, nearly 10% being singletons. The specimen was PBMCs from the stem cell graft donor, collected from the stem cell graft. The receptors come from a human donor who donated a stem cell graft to a child with SCID.

CDR3 residues: CSVEVGGRGNQPQHF. CDR3 DNA: TGCAGCGTTGAAGTGGGGGGCAGGGGCAATCAGCCCCAGCATTTT. This rearrangement joins TRBV29-1 to TRBJ1-5, with D tentatively TRBD1 (6 bases). The V end was cut by 1 base, the J end by 2 bases, with 12 bases between. Per the germline V gene, CDR1 is SQVTM and CDR2 is ANQGSEA. This CDR3 is 15 amino acids long. The full variable domain, in which reference TRBV29-1 and TRBJ1-5 provide the parts outside the CDR3, is SAVISQKPSRDICQRGTSLTIQCQVDSQVTMMFWYRQQPGQSLTLIATANQGSEATYESGFVIDKFPISRPNLTFSTLTVSNMSPEDSSIYLCSVEVGGRGNQPQHFGDGTRLSIL.

This clonotype was observed a few times. The chain recombines TRBV4-2 with TRBJ2-7; D is possibly TRBD2 (6 bases). The CDR3 is made up of 16 amino acids. Germline lookup yields CDR1 LGHNA and CDR2 YNFKEQ. Between the trimmed V and J ends, which lost 1 base and 7 bases, there was a span of 20 bases. In DNA, the CDR3 is TGTGCCAGCAGCCAAGCATTCGGGACGGCGGAGGGGGAGCAGTACTTC. It is translated as CASSQAFGTAEGEQYF.

This clonotype was counted many times. The chain has TRBV12-3 or TRBV12-4 and TRBJ2-6; no clear D gene. Trimming removed 8 bases from V and 4 bases from J, with 21 bases in between. This CDR3 is built from 17 residues. The CDR3 here is CASSSFVLGTGANVLTF. CDR3 coding DNA: TGTGCCAGCTCCAGTTTCGTATTGGGCACCGGGGCCAACGTCCTGACTTTC.

The V call is TRBV15, the J call TRBJ2-3, with D maybe TRBD2 (6 bases). The germline gives CDR1 LNHNV, CDR2 YYDKDF (reference sequence). Deletions cut 5 bases from V and 1 base from J, with 19 bases between. The CDR3 sequence is 17 residues long. The CDR3 here is CATSLKSGRGRTDTQYF. The CDR3, as DNA: TGTGCCACCAGCCTTAAGAGCGGGCGGGGACGCACAGATACGCAGTATTTT.

This chain joins TRBV4-1 and TRBJ2-3, with TRBD1 as a possible D gene (5 bases). Germline V gene lookup returns CDR1 MGHRA and CDR2 YSYEKL. Deletions cut 5 bases from V and 4 bases from J, with 10 bases between. The CDR3 length is 13 residues. For the CDR3, the DNA is TGCGCCAGCAGCTCACCAGGGTCAGATACGCAGTATTTT. Translated, it gives CASSSPGSDTQYF.

This clonotype occurred a few times. The chain employs TRBV9 and TRBJ2-3; D gene ambiguous. V was pared by 0 bases and J by 10 bases, with 12 bases between. The CDR3 runs 13 residues. Germline V gene sequence: CDR1 SGDLS, CDR2 YYNGEE. CDR3 bases: TGTGCCAGCAGCGTAGCGTCTTTGACGGCGCAGTATTTT. This encodes CASSVASLTAQYF.

J is TRBJ2-5 and V is TRBV24-1, with 9 positions matching TRBD2. Germline V lookup: CDR1 KGHDR, CDR2 SFDVKD. V gave up 3 bases and J gave up 4 bases; unmatched junction bases: 5. The CDR3 consists of 15 residues. DNA of the CDR3: TGTGCCACCAGTGATCCGGCTAGCGGGGTAGAGACCCAGTACTTC. Its translation: CATSDPASGVETQYF.

This clonotype was counted ten times or more. The genes are TRBV4-1 and TRBJ2-3, with 7 bases matching TRBD1. The germline V gene encodes CDR1 MGHRA and CDR2 YSYEKL. The V segment lost 6 bases and the J segment 2 bases; nucleotides outside the gene matches: 5. The CDR3 has 14 residues. The CDR3 here is CASSGTVTTDTQYF. CDR3 sequence (DNA): TGCGCCAGCAGTGGGACAGTGACCACAGATACGCAGTATTTT.

J is TRBJ1-1 and V is TRBV11-2, with 10 positions matching TRBD1. Germline assignment: CDR1 SGHAT and CDR2 FQNNGV. The CDR3 length is 16 residues. J lost 6 bases, V lost 7 bases, and 14 bases had no gene match. The CDR3 DNA reads TGTGCCAGCACCAACCTCCCGGGACAGGGGAGGCCTGAAGCTTTCTTT. Encoded protein: CASTNLPGQGRPEAFF.

At least ten counts were recorded for this clonotype. This chain connects TRBV7-9 to TRBJ1-4; a weak D match, TRBD1 (6 bases). Germline values: CDR1 SEHNR, CDR2 FQNEAQ (reference sequence). This CDR3 is built from 16 residues. Trimming removed 5 bases from V and 0 bases from J, with 13 bases in between. CDR3 amino acids: CASSPRGGATNEKLFF. The CDR3, as DNA: TGTGCCAGCAGCCCAAGAGGGGGTGCAACTAATGAAAAACTGTTTTTT.

V gene TRBV2 combines with J gene TRBJ1-1, with unresolved D. This CDR3 is built from 13 residues. Germline V gives CDR1 SNHLY, CDR2 FYNNEI. V lost 1 base and J 3 bases, leaving 6 bases between the germline ends. The CDR3 here is CASSEEAYTEAFF. The CDR3 DNA follows: TGTGCCAGCAGTGAAGAGGCTTACACTGAAGCTTTCTTT.

The chain uses TRBV29-1 and TRBJ1-5, with a weak D call TRBD1 (5 bases). This CDR3 has 18 residues. Per the germline V gene, CDR1 is SQVTM and CDR2 is ANQGSEA. V was clipped by 7 bases and J by 1 base, with 26 bases between them. DNA of the CDR3: TGCAGCGAAAAGAACGGGCGGCAGGGCCTCGGGAGCAATCAGCCCCAGCATTTT. Its protein is CSEKNGRQGLGSNQPQHF.

This clonotype was found many times. This chain joins TRBV5-1 and TRBJ1-1; 7 nucleotides agree with TRBD1. The CDR3 is made up of 13 amino acids. The junction had 4 bases not matched to a gene; V was cut back by 4 bases and J by 4 bases. Germline V gene sequence: CDR1 SGHRS, CDR2 YFSETQ. CDR3: CASSVQGITEAFF. DNA of the CDR3: TGCGCCAGCAGCGTACAGGGGATCACTGAAGCTTTCTTT.

In this sample, this clonotype turned up a few times. CDR3 nucleotides: TGCAGTGCTAGCCCCGGACAGAACAATGAGCAGTTCTTC. Translating it yields CSASPGQNNEQFF. The J gene is TRBJ2-1, the V gene TRBV20-1; possible D gene TRBD1, 6 bases. The CDR3 runs to 13 residues. V shed 3 bases and J shed 5 bases, with 11 bases lying between them. Looked up from germline, CDR1 is DFQATT and CDR2 is SNEGSKA (reference sequence).

This chain joins TRBV9 and TRBJ2-5; 13 bases agree with TRBD2. The V gene end was trimmed by 4 bases and the J gene end by 5 bases; junction bases not matched to a gene: 17. The length of the CDR3 is 19 residues. Germline V gene sequence: CDR1 SGDLS, CDR2 YYNGEE. For the CDR3, the DNA is TGTGCCAGCAGCCCCAGACTAGCGGGGGGCGGGTCCGTCGACGAGACCCAGTACTTC. Its translation is CASSPRLAGGGSVDETQYF.